These 21 T cell receptor beta chains were sequenced from one sample in a study of T cell responses to AZD1222 COVID-19 vaccine. Generated by immunoSEQ multiplex PCR, the TCRdb table keeps only in-frame clones and is missing some. Counted here are around 150,000 clones, 90% to 95% occurring once; the ten biggest clones make up 6.5% to 8%. Sequences were derived from peripheral blood, sampled 28 days after the second AZD1222 dose. Every receptor here comes from an adult who received the AZD1222 COVID-19 vaccine.

The chain combines TRBV7-2 with TRBJ1-2; D is perhaps TRBD1 (6 bases). The CDR3 has 15 residues. Looked up from germline, CDR1 is SGHTA and CDR2 is FQGNSA. Trimming cost V 4 bases and J 1 base, with 13 bases left between them. The CDR3 coding sequence is TGTGCCAGCAGCTCAGGACAGTCCCTTAACTATGGCTACACCTTC. Amino acid sequence: CASSSGQSLNYGYTF.

The chain has TRBV11-1 and TRBJ1-4, with D hard to call. Trimming left V 1 base short and J 0 bases short, with 9 bases between. CDR1 and CDR2 from the germline V gene are SGHAT and FQDESV (reference sequence). The CDR3 loop spans 16 amino acids. DNA of the CDR3: TGTGCCAGCAGCTTAGGCCCGGAAGCAACTAATGAAAAACTGTTTTTT. Its translation is CASSLGPEATNEKLFF.

The chain combines TRBV2 with TRBJ2-2; D is undetermined. The germline V gene has CDR1 SNHLY and CDR2 FYNNEI. The CDR3 is 14 residues long. V lost 8 bases, J lost 1 base, and 11 bases lay in between. CDR3 sequence (DNA): TGTGCCAGCCGTGCGAGACAGAACACCGGGGAGCTGTTTTTT. Translated, it gives CASRARQNTGELFF.

Remarks on this clone: The junction shows a germline mismatch at one end, possibly a read error. The chain carries TRBV6-5 and TRBJ1-2; 8 positions agree with TRBD1. Per the germline V gene, CDR1 is MNHEY and CDR2 is SVGAGI. This CDR3 comprises 14 residues. CDR3 DNA sequence: TGTGCCAGCAGTTACGGGACAGGCAAGGAGATCGAAAGCTTC. Its protein product is CASSYGTGKEIESF.

The chain couples TRBV5-1 to TRBJ1-4; no firm D call. The CDR3 is 18 amino acids. Germline V lookup: CDR1 SGHRS, CDR2 YFSETQ. Trimming shortened V by 0 bases and J by 0 bases, and 15 bases separated the two germline ends. The CDR3 bases are TGCGCCAGCAGCTTGGGATCGGGGTCGGCGGCAACTAATGAAAAACTGTTTTTT. This gives the protein CASSLGSGSAATNEKLFF.

V is TRBV14 and J is TRBJ2-2, with D possibly TRBD1 on 5 matching bases. Trimming took off 2 bases at V and 4 bases at J, with 5 bases between the two ends. CDR3 size: 13 residues. Germline loops: CDR1 SGHDN, CDR2 FVKESK. CDR3 nucleotides: TGTGCCAGCAGCCAACAGGGCACCGGGGAGCTGTTTTTT. Protein: CASSQQGTGELFF. The complete variable domain, with remaining parts taken from reference TRBV14 and TRBJ2-2, reads EAGVTQFPSHSVIEKGQTVTLRCDPISGHDNLYWYRRVMGKEIKFLLHFVKESKQDESGMPNNRFLAERTGGTYSTLKVQPAELEDSGVYFCASSQQGTGELFFGEGSRLTVL.

This chain links TRBV7-2 with TRBJ2-5; no firm D call. V dropped 3 bases and J dropped 0 bases, with 5 bases sitting between them. Germline V lookup: CDR1 SGHTA, CDR2 FQGNSA. CDR3 length equals 13 residues. DNA of the CDR3: TGTGCCAGCAGCTTTATGTACCAAGAGACCCAGTACTTC. Translation: CASSFMYQETQYF.

The rearrangement uses TRBV27 and TRBJ1-1; 7 bases are a match to TRBD1. Germline values: CDR1 MNHEY, CDR2 SMNVEV (reference sequence). J gave up 2 bases and V 4 bases, and 7 bases lay outside the gene matches. The CDR3 has 15 residues. CDR3 bases: TGTGCCAGCAGTTCCGACCGGGACAGAAACACTGAAGCTTTCTTT. This encodes CASSSDRDRNTEAFF.

This chain joins TRBV18 and TRBJ2-7; perhaps D is TRBD1 or TRBD2 (5 bases each). Between the trimmed V and J ends, which lost 3 bases and 0 bases, there was a span of 9 bases. Germline V gives CDR1 KGHSH, CDR2 LQKENI. CDR3 length: 14 amino acids. The CDR3 spells CASSPARGSYEQYF. In nucleotides, the CDR3 is TGTGCCAGCTCACCGGCGAGGGGCTCCTACGAGCAGTACTTC.

The chain carries TRBV7-6 and TRBJ1-6, with TRBD1 as a possible D gene (6 bases). CDR3 length equals 16 residues. The germline CDR1 and CDR2 sequences are SGHVS and FNYEAQ. V was shortened by 0 bases and J by 6 bases, with 12 bases between the two germline ends. The DNA for the CDR3 is TGTGCCAGCAGCTTAGCCTTGGCGGGGGCTAATTCACCCCTCCACTTT. This encodes CASSLALAGANSPLHF.

This clone was picked up one time. This chain joins TRBV28 and TRBJ1-5, with D unclear. Germline V gene data show CDR1 as MDHEN and CDR2 as SYDVKM. Trimming stripped 6 bases from V and 0 bases from J, with 6 bases between. The CDR3 has 13 amino acids. Here the CDR3 DNA reads TGTGCCAGCAGGCTTTATAGCAATCAGCCCCAGCATTTT. Protein product: CASRLYSNQPQHF. Supplemented by reference TRBV28 and TRBJ1-5, the full variable domain reads DVKVTQSSRYLVKRTGEKVFLECVQDMDHENMFWYRQDPGLGLRLIYFSYDVKMKEKGDIPEGYSVSREKKERFSLILESASTNQTSMYLCASRLYSNQPQHFGDGTRLSIL.

The rearrangement uses TRBV7-3 and TRBJ2-1, with 12 positions matching TRBD2. Germline V gives CDR1 SGHTA, CDR2 FQGTGA. Germline trimming cut 5 bases from V and 5 bases from J; bases unmatched to any gene: 4. This CDR3 has 15 amino acids. CDR3 coding DNA: TGTGCCAGCAGCGTACTAGCGGGGGGCAACAATGAGCAGTTCTTC. Translation gives CASSVLAGGNNEQFF. The full variable domain, in which reference TRBV7-3 and TRBJ2-1 provide the parts outside the CDR3, is GAGVSQTPSNKVTEKGKYVELRCDPISGHTALYWYRQSLGQGPEFLIYFQGTGAADDSGLPNDRFFAVRPEGSVSTLKIQRTERGDSAVYLCASSVLAGGNNEQFFGPGTRLTVL.

The rearrangement joins TRBV5-1 to TRBJ1-1, with D tentatively TRBD1 (6 bases). CDR3 length: 12 amino acids. Germline assignment: CDR1 SGHRS and CDR2 YFSETQ. V gave up 4 bases and J gave up 4 bases, with 8 bases separating them. The CDR3 protein is CASSAQGTEAFF. The CDR3 region has the DNA TGCGCCAGCAGCGCACAGGGCACTGAAGCTTTCTTT.

The count of this clone is one. V and J are TRBV2 and TRBJ2-7; tentative D call: TRBD2 (6 bases). The CDR3 has 14 residues. Germline lookup yields CDR1 SNHLY and CDR2 FYNNEI. V was cut by 6 bases and J by 2 bases, with 14 bases left in between. CDR3: CASSGPREPYEQYF. The CDR3 coding sequence is TGTGCCAGCAGCGGACCTCGGGAGCCCTACGAGCAGTACTTC.

The chain combines TRBV18 with TRBJ1-1; no definite D call. The CDR3 length is 13 residues. Germline CDR1 and CDR2: KGHSH and LQKENI. V lost 5 bases, J lost 1 base, and 8 bases lay in between. The CDR3 bases are TGTGCCAGCTCAGAGGGAACGAACACTGAAGCTTTCTTT. Protein: CASSEGTNTEAFF. The whole variable domain, remainder taken from reference TRBV18 and TRBJ1-1, is NAGVMQNPRHLVRRRGQEARLRCSPMKGHSHVYWYRQLPEEGLKFMVYLQKENIIDESGMPKERFSAEFPKEGPSILRIQQVVRGDSAAYFCASSEGTNTEAFFGQGTRLTVV.

The rearrangement joins TRBV24-1 to TRBJ2-3; 10 nucleotides align to TRBD2. The CDR3 loop spans 17 amino acids. From germline, CDR1 is KGHDR and CDR2 SFDVKD. After removal of 2 bases from V and 1 base from J, the junction contained 5 bases not matched to a gene. The CDR3 region is CATSDSYTSGGTDTQYF. The CDR3 DNA reads as TGTGCCACCAGTGATTCATACACTAGCGGGGGCACAGATACGCAGTATTTT.

This clone was observed a single time. The rearrangement uses TRBV4-1 and TRBJ2-1; 9 bases align to TRBD2. Germline V gene data show CDR1 as MGHRA and CDR2 as YSYEKL. The trim removed 1 base at V and 8 bases at J, leaving 6 bases unmatched. This CDR3 contains 15 residues. CDR3 loop: CASSQGGGAVYEQFF. The CDR3 DNA reads as TGCGCCAGCAGCCAAGGCGGGGGGGCCGTCTATGAGCAGTTCTTC.

V and J are TRBV5-4 and TRBJ2-3; D is unclear. Germline V lookup: CDR1 SGHNT, CDR2 YYREEE (reference sequence). V was shortened by 4 bases and J by 7 bases, with 7 bases between the two germline ends. The CDR3 consists of 11 residues. CDR3: CASSGSNTQYF. Written as DNA, the CDR3 is TGTGCCAGCAGCGGGTCGAATACGCAGTATTTT.

The J gene is TRBJ1-5, the V gene TRBV7-8, with 7 positions matching TRBD1. The CDR3 covers 13 residues. V lost 4 bases and J lost 4; bases outside the gene matches: 1. Per the germline V gene, CDR1 is SGHVS and CDR2 is FQNEAQ. The CDR3 bases are TGTGCCAGCAGCTCGGACAGGAATCAGCCCCAGCATTTT. Amino acid sequence: CASSSDRNQPQHF.

The gene calls are TRBV6-5 and TRBJ1-1; no clear D. Trimming left V 6 bases short and J 11 bases short, with 16 bases between. Germline lookup yields CDR1 MNHEY and CDR2 SVGAGI. The CDR3 has 12 amino acids. The CDR3 DNA reads as TGTGCCAGCAGCCAACCCCTGATGCAGGCTTTCTTT. Protein sequence: CASSQPLMQAFF.

CDR3 DNA sequence: TGTGCCAGCAGCTTCACTTGGGGTGAAGCTTTCTTT. Encoded protein: CASSFTWGEAFF. The chain uses TRBV7-2 and TRBJ1-1; D call uncertain. This CDR3 region has 12 residues. Germline CDR1 is SGHTA and CDR2 is FQGNSA. V shed 3 bases and J shed 7 bases, with 9 bases lying between them.